These T cell receptor beta chains were read from a single sample in a study of beta chain features in type 1 diabetes. Method: immunoSEQ multiplex PCR; TCRdb's copy keeps in-frame clones and lacks some. The sample lists a few hundred thousand clones, roughly a quarter occurring once. Sequencing was performed on naive CD4+ T cells from blood. These receptor sequences come from a woman aged 25 to 39 with type 1 diabetes. Each CDR3 is given with its conserved first and last residue. Each record gives: D gene, clone size, CDR3 length, J gene, V gene, CDR3 protein, CDR3 DNA. D genes are given only for firm matches. Rows give clone size only sometimes, using once, few, many, or a class for an expanded clone.

NA,NA,14,TRBJ2-5,TRBV19,CASSSGEPQETQYF,TGTGCCAGTAGTTCGGGGGAACCTCAAGAGACCCAGTACTTC
NA,NA,15,TRBJ1-1,TRBV30,CAWRLAGALNTEAFF,TGTGCCTGGAGGCTTGCGGGGGCCCTGAACACTGAAGCTTTCTTT
NA,few,14,TRBJ2-7,TRBV28,CASSEGDRSYEQYF,TGTGCCAGCAGCGAGGGGGACCGCTCCTACGAGCAGTACTTC
TRBD2,NA,17,TRBJ2-7,TRBV2,CASSVRLAGAGDYEQYF,TGTGCCAGCAGTGTTCGACTAGCGGGAGCGGGGGATTACGAGCAGTACTTC
NA,NA,15,TRBJ1-1,TRBV7-2,CASSLGLGAYTEAFF,TGTGCCAGCAGCTTGGGTCTGGGGGCATACACTGAAGCTTTCTTT
NA,NA,14,TRBJ2-7,TRBV28,CASSLPTGSYEQYF,TGTGCCAGCAGTTTACCGACAGGCTCCTACGAGCAGTACTTC
NA,NA,13,TRBJ1-2,TRBV2,CASSEQGMDGYTF,TGTGCCAGCAGTGAACAGGGAATGGATGGCTACACCTTC
NA,NA,14,TRBJ1-2,TRBV5-6,CASSHSQGNYGYTF,TGTGCCAGCAGCCACTCCCAGGGGAACTATGGCTACACCTTC
NA,NA,11,TRBJ2-1,TRBV30,CAWTSANEQFF,TGTGCCTGGACTAGCGCCAATGAGCAGTTCTTC
TRBD2,few,15,TRBJ2-1,TRBV6-4,CASSEGTSGLNEQFF,TGTGCCAGCAGTGAAGGGACTAGCGGGCTCAATGAGCAGTTCTTC
NA,few,12,TRBJ1-2,TRBV2,CASSESLYGYTF,TGTGCCAGCAGTGAGTCACTCTATGGCTACACCTTC
NA,few,14,TRBJ1-1,TRBV7-3,CASSLWAGNTEAFF,TGTGCCAGCAGCTTATGGGCGGGGAACACTGAAGCTTTCTTT
TRBD1,few,12,TRBJ1-2,TRBV14,CASSPQGRGYTF,TGTGCCAGCAGCCCACAGGGGAGAGGCTACACCTTC
NA,few,12,TRBJ1-2,TRBV6-6,CASTGELSGYTF,TGTGCCAGCACCGGGGAACTATCTGGCTACACCTTC
NA,NA,11,TRBJ2-3,TRBV30,CAWGASDTQYF,TGTGCCTGGGGGGCCTCAGATACGCAGTATTTT
TRBD2,NA,15,TRBJ2-2,TRBV2,CASSDRGSNTGELFF,TGTGCCAGCAGTGACCGCGGGAGTAACACCGGGGAGCTGTTTTTT
TRBD1,NA,12,TRBJ1-1,TRBV6-5,CASSLRQGAAFF,TGTGCCAGCAGTTTGAGACAGGGCGCAGCTTTCTTT
NA,NA,12,TRBJ2-7,TRBV6-1,CASPADAYEQYF,TGTGCCAGCCCCGCGGATGCCTACGAGCAGTACTTC
NA,NA,12,TRBJ1-1,TRBV2,CASTSENTEAFF,TGTGCCAGCACCAGCGAGAACACTGAAGCTTTCTTT
TRBD1,NA,15,TRBJ1-2,TRBV29-1,CSVRDRVGYYYGYTF,TGCAGCGTGAGGGACAGGGTAGGCTACTACTATGGCTACACCTTC
NA,few,12,TRBJ1-1,TRBV29-1,CSVKDRNTEAFF,TGCAGCGTCAAGGACAGGAACACTGAAGCTTTCTTT
TRBD2,few,15,TRBJ2-7,TRBV2,CASSDLGLLVNEQYF,TGTGCCAGCAGTGACCTGGGACTACTCGTAAACGAGCAGTACTTC
NA,NA,14,TRBJ2-7,TRBV2,CASSELPSGLEQYF,TGTGCCAGCAGTGAGTTACCCAGTGGGCTCGAGCAGTACTTC
NA,few,10,TRBJ1-1,TRBV20-1,CSAHRVGAFF,TGCAGTGCTCACAGGGTTGGAGCTTTCTTT
TRBD2,few,16,TRBJ2-5,TRBV4-1,CASSPGTSDGSETQYF,TGCGCCAGCAGCCCCGGGACTAGCGATGGATCGGAGACCCAGTACTTC
TRBD1,few,15,TRBJ2-3,TRBV29-1,CSVDAGQGSTDTQYF,TGCAGCGTAGACGCCGGACAGGGATCCACAGATACGCAGTATTTT
TRBD1,NA,15,TRBJ1-1,TRBV28,CASSPGQGANTEAFF,TGTGCCAGCAGTCCAGGACAGGGGGCGAACACTGAAGCTTTCTTT
TRBD2,NA,15,TRBJ2-7,TRBV4-2,CASSLEYGRAYEQYF,TGTGCCAGCAGCCTAGAATACGGGAGGGCCTACGAGCAGTACTTC
TRBD1,few,14,TRBJ2-7,TRBV29-1,CSVKDRQGHYEQYF,TGCAGCGTTAAAGACCGACAGGGTCACTACGAGCAGTACTTC
TRBD2,NA,15,TRBJ2-1,TRBV7-3,CASSNSGRAGNEQFF,TGTGCCAGCAGCAATAGCGGGAGGGCCGGCAATGAGCAGTTCTTC
NA,NA,14,TRBJ1-1,TRBV5-1,CASSLVAGDTEAFF,TGCGCCAGCAGCTTGGTGGCAGGGGACACTGAAGCTTTCTTT
TRBD1,NA,13,TRBJ1-1,TRBV13,CASSLDRGPEAFF,TGTGCCAGCAGCTTGGACAGGGGGCCTGAAGCTTTCTTT
TRBD2,NA,14,TRBJ2-3,TRBV30,CAWSQWEGRDTQYF,TGTGCCTGGAGTCAGTGGGAGGGCCGTGATACGCAGTATTTT
NA,NA,15,TRBJ2-1,TRBV4-1,CASSHPGAIYNEQFF,TGCGCCAGCAGCCACCCGGGAGCGATCTACAATGAGCAGTTCTTC
TRBD1,NA,13,TRBJ2-3,TRBV2,CASRGTGVWTQYF,TGTGCCAGCAGGGGGACAGGGGTTTGGACGCAGTATTTT
TRBD2,NA,17,TRBJ2-1,TRBV25-1,CASSEPERGGSYNEQFF,TGTGCCAGCAGTGAACCCGAGCGGGGCGGATCCTACAATGAGCAGTTCTTC
TRBD2,NA,14,TRBJ2-5,TRBV15,CATSRDRGGETQYF,TGTGCCACCAGCAGAGATCGCGGGGGAGAGACCCAGTACTTC
TRBD1,few,14,TRBJ1-2,TRBV2,CASSAQGARYGYTF,TGTGCCAGCAGTGCACAGGGGGCGCGGTATGGCTACACCTTC
NA,few,14,TRBJ2-7,TRBV11-1,CASSSPTLSYEQYF,TGTGCCAGCAGCTCCCCAACTCTATCCTACGAGCAGTACTTC
NA,NA,11,TRBJ1-1,TRBV30,CAWSVELPAFF,TGTGCCTGGAGTGTAGAGCTGCCGGCTTTCTTT
TRBD2,NA,14,TRBJ2-1,TRBV5-1,CASRAGTSVDEQFF,TGCGCCAGCAGAGCCGGGACTAGCGTCGATGAGCAGTTCTTC
TRBD2,NA,16,TRBJ2-3,TRBV30,CAWSFGTSANTDTQYF,TGTGCCTGGAGTTTCGGGACTAGCGCCAACACAGATACGCAGTATTTT
NA,once,13,TRBJ2-1,TRBV7-7,CASSSSRGNEQFF,TGTGCTAGCAGTTCCTCCCGGGGCAATGAGCAGTTCTTC
TRBD1,NA,13,TRBJ2-2,TRBV5-1,CASSQQGDGELFF,TGCGCCAGCAGTCAACAGGGGGACGGGGAGCTGTTTTTT
NA,NA,16,TRBJ2-1,TRBV28,CASSTRGLASSNEQFF,TGTGCCAGCTCAACCCGGGGCCTAGCGTCCAGCAATGAGCAGTTCTTC
NA,NA,16,TRBJ2-4,TRBV19,CASTLGGMLAKNIQYF,TGTGCCAGTACCCTAGGGGGAATGCTAGCCAAAAACATTCAGTACTTC
TRBD2,few,13,TRBJ2-5,TRBV5-1,CATALAVQETQYF,TGCGCCACCGCGCTAGCGGTCCAAGAGACCCAGTACTTC
TRBD2,few,15,TRBJ2-7,TRBV7-2,CASSPQAGASYEQYF,TGTGCCAGCAGCCCTCAAGCGGGAGCCTCCTACGAGCAGTACTTC
NA,few,15,TRBJ1-4,TRBV6-5,CASSYGRGGNEKLFF,TGTGCCAGCAGTTACGGGAGGGGTGGGAATGAAAAACTGTTTTTT
TRBD2,NA,15,TRBJ2-3,TRBV7-7,CASSSNSGTADTQYF,TGTGCTAGCAGCTCCAATAGCGGGACGGCAGATACGCAGTATTTT
TRBD2,NA,16,TRBJ2-1,TRBV5-1,CASSFTTGGFYNEQFF,TGCGCCAGCAGCTTTACCACGGGGGGGTTTTACAATGAGCAGTTCTTC
NA,few,16,TRBJ1-2,TRBV4-1,CASSQGNPGDGYGYTF,TGCGCCAGCAGCCAAGGAAATCCGGGGGACGGCTATGGCTACACCTTC
TRBD2,NA,16,TRBJ2-1,TRBV6-6,CASSGPGTRNRNEQFF,TGTGCCAGCAGTGGACCCGGGACTAGAAATCGGAATGAGCAGTTCTTC